This T cell receptor beta chain was identified in a study of blood T cell repertoires in COVID-19. Study details: PBMCs, B-cell-depleted T cells, or T cells were the source of the cDNA or gDNA that made up the material.

Original processing methods: Estimation of nucleated cell counts was performed using reference gene primer amplification. Using immunoSEQ multiplex PCR, the repertoire was profiled, and TCRdb retains in-frame clones only, with some absent. The V and J calls and clone size are taken from that table; D and trimming were inferred from the DNA. The data hold roughly 130,000 clones, with around 80% observed a single time. The CDR3 contains 14 residues. CDR1 LNHDA and CDR2 SQIVND come from the germline V gene (reference sequence). V lost 10 bases, J lost 3 bases, and 15 bases lay in between. This TCR was sampled from a woman aged 60-75 years with acute or convalescent COVID-19. The sample taken for sequencing was peripheral blood. The rearrangement uses TRBV19 and TRBJ1-4; tentative D call: TRBD1 (5 bases). This chain's CDR3 is CATAWGMANEKLFF. The CDR3 DNA is TGTGCCACCGCATGGGGCATGGCTAATGAAAAACTGTTTTTT.